This T cell receptor (beta chain) appears in the sequencing data of a study of blood T cell repertoires in COVID-19. Study background: Material from acute and convalescent COVID-19 was sourced from the United States, Italy and Spain.

Clones were read by immunoSEQ multiplex PCR, and TCRdb kept only the in-frame ones, dropping some. The data contain about 300,000 clones, 89% of them seen just once; the ten biggest clones take up less than 3%. Participants were aged roughly 18 to 89 years from around 24 US areas. Exposed enrollees encountered a COVID-19 case at some point within 2 weeks before study entry. Germline-derived CDR1 and CDR2 are SEHNR and FQNEAQ (reference sequence). The CDR3 is 15 amino acids. Trimming at V came to 5 bases and at J to 4 bases, leaving 6 bases not matched to a gene. This rearrangement joins TRBV7-9 to TRBJ1-1; 11 bases agree with TRBD1. Sequenced material: PBMCs or T cells enriched from blood (not recorded which). This TCR was sampled from a woman aged 45-65 years who had been exposed to COVID-19. The CDR3 DNA follows: TGTGCCAGCAGCACGGACAGGGGGCTGGTCACTGAAGCTTTCTTT. This encodes CASSTDRGLVTEAFF.